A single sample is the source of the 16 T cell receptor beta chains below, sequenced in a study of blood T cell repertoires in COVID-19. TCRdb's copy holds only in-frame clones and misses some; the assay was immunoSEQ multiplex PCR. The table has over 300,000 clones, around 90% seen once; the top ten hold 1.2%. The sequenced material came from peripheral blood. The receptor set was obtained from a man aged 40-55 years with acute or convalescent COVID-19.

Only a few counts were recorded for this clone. CDR3 DNA: TGCGCCATCGGGGGGACAGGGGAGTACAATGAGCAGTTCTTC. Translating gives CAIGGTGEYNEQFF. This chain connects TRBV10-2 to TRBJ2-1, with 10 positions matching TRBD1. Germline CDR1 WSHSY, CDR2 SAAADI. The CDR3 consists of 14 residues. After removal of 10 bases from V and 4 bases from J, the junction contained 7 bases not matched to a gene.

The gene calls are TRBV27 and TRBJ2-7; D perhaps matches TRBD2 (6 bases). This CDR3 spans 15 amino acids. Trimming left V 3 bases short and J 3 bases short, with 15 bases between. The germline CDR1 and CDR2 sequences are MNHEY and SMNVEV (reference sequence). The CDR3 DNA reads TGTGCCAGCAGTTTGGAGGCGGGGCAGGACTACGAGCAGTACTTC. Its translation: CASSLEAGQDYEQYF.

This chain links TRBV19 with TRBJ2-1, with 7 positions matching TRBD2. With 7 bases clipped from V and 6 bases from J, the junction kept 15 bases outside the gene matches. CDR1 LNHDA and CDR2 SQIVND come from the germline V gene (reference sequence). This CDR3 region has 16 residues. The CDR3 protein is CASKSSGIGGGNEQFF. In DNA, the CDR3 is TGTGCCAGTAAGTCCAGCGGGATAGGTGGGGGCAATGAGCAGTTCTTC. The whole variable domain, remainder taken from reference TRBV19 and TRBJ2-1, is DGGITQSPKYLFRKEGQNVTLSCEQNLNHDAMYWYRQDPGQGLRLIYYSQIVNDFQKGDIAEGYSVSREKKESFPLTVTSAQKNPTAFYLCASKSSGIGGGNEQFFGPGTRLTVL.

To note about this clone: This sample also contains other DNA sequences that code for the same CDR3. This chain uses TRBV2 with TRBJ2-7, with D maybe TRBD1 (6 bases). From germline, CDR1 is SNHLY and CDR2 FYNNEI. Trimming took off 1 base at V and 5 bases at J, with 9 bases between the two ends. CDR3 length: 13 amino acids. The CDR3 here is CASSEEQGNEQYF. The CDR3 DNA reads TGTGCCAGCAGTGAAGAACAGGGCAACGAGCAGTACTTC.

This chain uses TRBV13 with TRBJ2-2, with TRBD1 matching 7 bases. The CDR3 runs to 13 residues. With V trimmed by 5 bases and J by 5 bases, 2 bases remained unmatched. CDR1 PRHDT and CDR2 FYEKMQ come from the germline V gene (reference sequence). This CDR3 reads CASSETGTGELFF. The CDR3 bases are TGTGCCAGCAGCGAGACAGGGACCGGGGAGCTGTTTTTT.

CDR3 protein: CASSLQASGLYEQYF. The CDR3 DNA sequence: TGTGCCAGCAGCTTACAGGCTAGCGGACTGTACGAGCAGTACTTC. The chain links TRBV7-3 to TRBJ2-7, with 7 bases matching TRBD2. V shed 2 bases and J 4 bases; nucleotides not matched to a gene: 8. This CDR3 contains 15 residues. The germline gives CDR1 SGHTA, CDR2 FQGTGA.

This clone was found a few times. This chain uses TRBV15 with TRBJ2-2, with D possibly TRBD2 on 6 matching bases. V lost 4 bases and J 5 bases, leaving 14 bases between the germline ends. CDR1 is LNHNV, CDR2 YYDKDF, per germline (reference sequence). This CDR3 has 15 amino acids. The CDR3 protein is CATSKTSLITGELFF. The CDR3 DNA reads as TGTGCCACCAGCAAGACTAGTTTAATTACCGGGGAGCTGTTTTTT.

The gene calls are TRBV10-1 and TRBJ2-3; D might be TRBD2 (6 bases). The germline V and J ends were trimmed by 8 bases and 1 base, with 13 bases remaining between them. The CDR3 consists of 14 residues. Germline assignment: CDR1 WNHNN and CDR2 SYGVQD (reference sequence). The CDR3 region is CASGGLLGTDTQYF. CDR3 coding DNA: TGCGCCAGCGGAGGACTATTAGGCACAGATACGCAGTATTTT.

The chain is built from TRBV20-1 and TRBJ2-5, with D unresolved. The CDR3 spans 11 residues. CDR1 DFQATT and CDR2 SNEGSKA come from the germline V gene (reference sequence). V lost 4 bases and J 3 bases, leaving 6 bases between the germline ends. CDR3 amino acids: CSAMIEETQYF. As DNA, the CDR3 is TGCAGTGCTATGATAGAAGAGACCCAGTACTTC.

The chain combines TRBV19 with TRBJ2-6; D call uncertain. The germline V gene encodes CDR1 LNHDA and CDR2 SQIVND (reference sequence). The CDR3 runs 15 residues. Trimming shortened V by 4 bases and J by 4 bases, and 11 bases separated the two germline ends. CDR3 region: CASSNGQPGANVLTF. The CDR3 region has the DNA TGTGCCAGTAGTAATGGCCAACCGGGGGCCAACGTCCTGACTTTC.

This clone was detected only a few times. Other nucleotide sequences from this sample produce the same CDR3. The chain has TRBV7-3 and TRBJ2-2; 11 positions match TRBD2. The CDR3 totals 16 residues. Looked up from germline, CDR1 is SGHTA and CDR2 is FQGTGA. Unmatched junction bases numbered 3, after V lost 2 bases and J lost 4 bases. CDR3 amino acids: CASSLGLAGGTGELFF. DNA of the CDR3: TGTGCCAGCAGCTTAGGTCTAGCGGGGGGCACCGGGGAGCTGTTTTTT.

CDR3 sequence reads: CASSEVRRGEQYF. The CDR3 nucleotides are TGTGCCAGCAGTGAAGTAAGGCGAGGCGAGCAGTACTTC. The V call is TRBV6-1, the J call TRBJ2-7; the D is unclear. Trimming stripped 1 base from V and 6 bases from J, with 10 bases between. Germline loops: CDR1 MNHNS, CDR2 SASEGT. CDR3 size: 13 residues.

CDR3 DNA sequence: TGTGCCAGTAGTTCCGACAGGGCGTCTCAGGGCTACACCTTC. Its translation: CASSSDRASQGYTF. The gene calls are TRBV19 and TRBJ1-2; 7 nucleotides agree with TRBD1. Looked up from germline, CDR1 is LNHDA and CDR2 is SQIVND (reference sequence). CDR3 length equals 14 residues. Losses at the gene ends were 5 bases for V and 8 bases for J; bases not matched to a gene: 11. Looking up the rest from reference TRBV19 and TRBJ1-2 gives the full variable domain: DGGITQSPKYLFRKEGQNVTLSCEQNLNHDAMYWYRQDPGQGLRLIYYSQIVNDFQKGDIAEGYSVSREKKESFPLTVTSAQKNPTAFYLCASSSDRASQGYTFGSGTRLTVV.

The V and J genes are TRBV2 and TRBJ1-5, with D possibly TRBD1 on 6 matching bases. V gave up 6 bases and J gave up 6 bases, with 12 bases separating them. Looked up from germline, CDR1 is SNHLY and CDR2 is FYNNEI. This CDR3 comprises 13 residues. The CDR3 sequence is CASRSTGSQPQHF. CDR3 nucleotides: TGTGCCAGCAGATCGACAGGTTCTCAGCCCCAGCATTTT.

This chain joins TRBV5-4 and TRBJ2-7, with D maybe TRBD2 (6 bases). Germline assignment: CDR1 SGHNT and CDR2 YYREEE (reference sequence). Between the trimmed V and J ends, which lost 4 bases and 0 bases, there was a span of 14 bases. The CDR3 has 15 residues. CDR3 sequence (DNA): TGTGCCAGCAGCCCCCGGGCGGGGCACTCCTACGAGCAGTACTTC. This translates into CASSPRAGHSYEQYF.

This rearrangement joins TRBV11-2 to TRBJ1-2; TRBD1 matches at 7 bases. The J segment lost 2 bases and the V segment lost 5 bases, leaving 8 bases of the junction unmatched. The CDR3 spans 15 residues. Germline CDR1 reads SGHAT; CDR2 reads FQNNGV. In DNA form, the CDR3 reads TGTGCCAGCAGCCACCCGAGGGGACAGAACTATGGCTACACCTTC. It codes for CASSHPRGQNYGYTF.